Presented here are 28 T cell receptor beta chains from one specimen sequenced in a study of shared clonotypes between healthy human individuals (TCRdb year 2020). Library creation used the immunoSEQ multiplex PCR assay. TCRdb took this table from immuneACCESS and kept in-frame rearrangements with V and J called. Such tables lack part of the clones; where checked against another copy, unresolved V genes explain under half of the gap, and the rest is unexplained. The sample table shows about 1.1 million clones, and about 80% are seen once. The ten largest clones represent almost 0.9% of the sample. The sequencing sample was made of memory CD4+ T cells from PBMCs. Reading the label with the study, this specimen's cell subset or site is: CD45RA-negative fraction. These TCRs come from a man aged 18 to 29 in good health. Some clones in this sample may be carry-over from other donors' samples.

The rearrangement joins TRBV29-1 to TRBJ2-3, with D perhaps TRBD1 or TRBD2 (6 bases each). The germline V gene has CDR1 SQVTM and CDR2 ANQGSEA. The CDR3 spans 15 residues. The V end was cut by 0 bases, the J end by 1 base, with 11 bases between. CDR3 region: CSVEDYGGRTDTQYF. Written as DNA, the CDR3 is TGCAGCGTTGAAGATTATGGGGGGCGCACAGATACGCAGTATTTT.

This clone has only a few counts. V gene TRBV10-3 combines with J gene TRBJ2-2; D is unclear. V lost 3 bases, J lost 2 bases, and 4 bases lay in between. This CDR3 has 13 amino acids. Per germline, CDR1 ENHRY and CDR2 SYGVKD. The DNA of the CDR3 is TGTGCCATCAGTGAAGTCAACACCGGGGAGCTGTTTTTT. Protein: CAISEVNTGELFF.

The chain uses TRBV20-1 and TRBJ2-7; no definite D call. Trimming took off 0 bases at V and 9 bases at J, with 9 bases between the two ends. In germline, CDR1 is DFQATT, CDR2 SNEGSKA (reference sequence). This CDR3 has 11 amino acids. This CDR3 reads CSARDRGRQYF. CDR3 nucleotide sequence: TGCAGTGCTAGAGATCGAGGTAGGCAGTACTTC.

The CDR3: CASSNRDQTFTDTQYF. CDR3 nucleotide sequence: TGTGCCAGTAGTAACAGGGACCAAACCTTCACAGATACGCAGTATTTT. The chain recombines TRBV19 with TRBJ2-3; tentatively, D is TRBD1 (6 bases). Germline CDR1 and CDR2: LNHDA and SQIVND (reference sequence). The length of the CDR3 is 16 residues. V shed 4 bases and J shed 2 bases, with 16 bases lying between them. The full variable domain, with the rest looked up from reference TRBV19 and TRBJ2-3, is DGGITQSPKYLFRKEGQNVTLSCEQNLNHDAMYWYRQDPGQGLRLIYYSQIVNDFQKGDIAEGYSVSREKKESFPLTVTSAQKNPTAFYLCASSNRDQTFTDTQYFGPGTRLTVL.

A word on this clone: A far larger clone is off by one base, so a read error is likely. Distinct nucleotide sequences in the sample also encode this CDR3. The V call is TRBV7-8, the J call TRBJ1-3; D remains ambiguous. This CDR3 is 12 amino acids long. Trimming pared 3 bases from V and 0 bases from J, leaving 0 bases between. CDR1 and CDR2 from the germline V gene are SGHVS and FQNEAQ. The CDR3 loop is CASSFSGNTIYF. DNA for the CDR3: TGTGCCAGCAGCTTCTCTGGAAACACCATATATTTT. The whole variable domain, filled in from reference TRBV7-8 and TRBJ1-3, reads GAGVSQSPRYKVAKRGQDVALRCDPISGHVSLFWYQQALGQGPEFLTYFQNEAQLDKSGLPSDRFFAERPEGSVSTLKIQRTQQEDSAVYLCASSFSGNTIYFGEGSWLTVV.

This chain connects TRBV29-1 to TRBJ2-2; possible D gene TRBD2, 6 bases. CDR1 and CDR2 (germline): SQVTM, ANQGSEA. The length of the CDR3 is 14 residues. Trimming removed 6 bases at V and 1 base at J, with 12 bases between. The CDR3 bases are TGCAGCGTGGATCTGCGGGGGAACACCGGGGAGCTGTTTTTT. Its translation is CSVDLRGNTGELFF.

The V gene is TRBV7-8, the J gene TRBJ2-7; 7 bases are a match to TRBD1. The length of the CDR3 is 14 residues. The junction had 8 bases not matched to a gene; V was cut back by 5 bases and J by 4 bases. Germline values: CDR1 SGHVS, CDR2 FQNEAQ. The CDR3 loop is CASSAAQGVYEQYF. CDR3 nucleotide sequence: TGTGCCAGCAGCGCCGCGCAGGGGGTTTACGAGCAGTACTTC. The whole variable domain, filled in from reference TRBV7-8 and TRBJ2-7, reads GAGVSQSPRYKVAKRGQDVALRCDPISGHVSLFWYQQALGQGPEFLTYFQNEAQLDKSGLPSDRFFAERPEGSVSTLKIQRTQQEDSAVYLCASSAAQGVYEQYFGPGTRLTVT.

The chain has TRBV28 and TRBJ1-5, with D unresolved. The CDR3 totals 15 residues. The ends were cut back, 6 bases at V and 0 bases at J, with 12 bases in the middle. Germline loops: CDR1 MDHEN, CDR2 SYDVKM. In DNA form, the CDR3 reads TGTGCCAGCAGGAGGGCTCTAATTAGCAATCAGCCCCAGCATTTT. Its translation is CASRRALISNQPQHF.

This rearrangement joins TRBV2 to TRBJ1-2, with D hard to call. The V gene's germline CDR1 is SNHLY and CDR2 FYNNEI. The CDR3 spans 13 residues. Between the trimmed V and J ends, which lost 11 bases and 4 bases, there was a span of 17 bases. CDR3 sequence reads: CAGARDSTYGYTF. The CDR3 nucleotides read TGTGCCGGAGCTCGGGATTCTACCTATGGCTACACCTTC.

This clone has more than one count but fewer than ten. The V gene is TRBV4-2, the J gene TRBJ2-1, with 12 positions matching TRBD2. The germline CDR1 and CDR2 sequences are LGHNA and YNFKEQ. Germline trimming cut 1 base from V and 2 bases from J; bases unmatched to any gene: 12. CDR3 length: 20 amino acids. The CDR3 spells CASSQGSASGRGTTYNEQFF. The CDR3 DNA is TGTGCCAGCAGCCAAGGTTCGGCTAGCGGGAGGGGGACTACCTACAATGAGCAGTTCTTC.

The chain carries TRBV11-2 and TRBJ1-2; 9 bases fit TRBD1. CDR3 length: 14 residues. V lost 2 bases and J lost 8; bases outside the gene matches: 6. CDR1 is SGHAT and CDR2 is FQNNGV in the germline V gene. The CDR3 here is CASSLTGGAFGYTF. In nucleotides, the CDR3 is TGTGCCAGCAGCTTAACAGGGGGCGCCTTCGGCTACACCTTC.

The rearrangement links TRBV28 to TRBJ2-7; 10 bases are shared with TRBD2. CDR1 is MDHEN and CDR2 is SYDVKM in the germline V gene. V gave up 6 bases and J gave up 3 bases; unmatched junction bases: 8. The CDR3 loop spans 15 amino acids. DNA for the CDR3: TGTGCCAGCAGCCGCACCGGGACTAGCGACTACGAGCAGTACTTC. This encodes CASSRTGTSDYEQYF.

The J gene is TRBJ2-1, the V gene TRBV20-1; 7 bases align to TRBD2. Germline CDR1 and CDR2: DFQATT and SNEGSKA (reference sequence). V dropped 5 bases and J dropped 10; count of bases not matched to a gene: 5. The CDR3 covers 11 residues. As DNA, the CDR3 is TGCAGTGCTTCCCTAGCGGAAGAGCAGTTCTTC. Its translation: CSASLAEEQFF.

V and J are TRBV30 and TRBJ2-7; 8 nucleotides agree with TRBD1. V gave up 4 bases and J gave up 5 bases; unmatched junction bases: 1. Germline loops: CDR1 GTSNPN, CDR2 SVGIG (reference sequence). This CDR3 comprises 11 residues. In nucleotides, the CDR3 is TGTGCCTGGACAGGGGGCCACGAGCAGTACTTC. Its translation is CAWTGGHEQYF.

V and J are TRBV9 and TRBJ2-7, with D tentatively TRBD1 or TRBD2 (5 bases each). Deletions cut 4 bases from V and 2 bases from J, with 13 bases between. The CDR3 is 14 residues long. Looked up from germline, CDR1 is SGDLS and CDR2 is YYNGEE. In DNA form, the CDR3 reads TGTGCCAGCAGCCCCCGGGACGGGCCCTACGAGCAGTACTTC. Encoded protein: CASSPRDGPYEQYF. Full variable domain (missing parts from reference TRBV9 and TRBJ2-7): DSGVTQTPKHLITATGQRVTLRCSPRSGDLSVYWYQQSLDQGLQFLIQYYNGEERAKGNILERFSAQQFPDLHSELNLSSLELGDSALYFCASSPRDGPYEQYFGPGTRLTVT.

This chain links TRBV28 with TRBJ1-3, with 7 nucleotides matching TRBD1. The V and J ends lost 5 bases and 2 bases, in that order; junction bases with no gene match: 6. The CDR3 totals 15 residues. Germline values: CDR1 MDHEN, CDR2 SYDVKM. The CDR3: CASSPRGGPGNTIYF. In nucleotides, the CDR3 is TGTGCCAGCAGTCCCAGGGGGGGACCTGGAAACACCATATATTTT.

The rearrangement links TRBV7-2 to TRBJ2-5, with 7 bases lining up with TRBD2. V lost 0 bases to trimming and J lost 0 bases; unmatched junction nucleotides: 19. CDR1 SGHTA and CDR2 FQGNSA come from the germline V gene. The CDR3 covers 21 residues. CDR3 sequence: CASSLALRASGIRTHQETQYF. Here the CDR3 DNA reads TGTGCCAGCAGCTTAGCTCTTAGGGCTAGCGGTATCCGGACCCACCAAGAGACCCAGTACTTC.

This clone was seen once. The gene calls are TRBV28 and TRBJ1-3; D is unclear. Germline lookup yields CDR1 MDHEN and CDR2 SYDVKM. CDR3 length: 17 residues. Trimming removed 5 bases from V and 0 bases from J, with 17 bases in between. CDR3 bases: TGTGCCAGCAGTCTGGCGGGTAGATTCAGCTCTGGAAACACCATATATTTT. Protein sequence: CASSLAGRFSSGNTIYF.

The chain joins TRBV5-1 to TRBJ1-1; possibly TRBD1 for D (5 bases). With 4 bases removed from V and 2 bases from J, the gap between germline ends came to 15 bases. Germline values: CDR1 SGHRS, CDR2 YFSETQ. The CDR3 sequence is 15 residues long. CDR3 region: CASSTGLPVNTEAFF. The CDR3 coding sequence is TGCGCCAGCAGCACGGGACTCCCGGTAAACACTGAAGCTTTCTTT.

This clone has only a few counts. Written as DNA, the CDR3 is TGTGCCAGCAGCGCACCGGGGCAGCCTTTCTACGAGCAGTACTTC. It encodes CASSAPGQPFYEQYF. The rearrangement links TRBV7-9 to TRBJ2-5; D may match TRBD1 or TRBD2 (5 bases each). Gene TRBJ2-7 matches the end of the DNA better, so the J call may be wrong. The length of the CDR3 is 15 residues. In germline, CDR1 is SEHNR, CDR2 FQNEAQ (reference sequence).

This chain connects TRBV18 to TRBJ2-7; D gene uncertain. V was cut by 0 bases and J by 6 bases, with 9 bases left in between. This CDR3 is 13 amino acids long. Looked up from germline, CDR1 is KGHSH and CDR2 is LQKENI. The CDR3 sequence: CASSPPGSFEQYF. The CDR3 DNA follows: TGTGCCAGCTCACCACCGGGTAGCTTCGAGCAGTACTTC.

The V gene is TRBV14, the J gene TRBJ2-4; TRBD1 might be the D (6 bases). The CDR3 length is 17 residues. V was clipped by 4 bases and J by 2 bases, with 18 bases between them. Germline CDR1 reads SGHDN; CDR2 reads FVKESK. The CDR3 spells CASSPTNRVITKNIQYF. The CDR3 coding sequence is TGTGCCAGCAGCCCTACTAACAGGGTCATAACCAAAAACATTCAGTACTTC.

This clone was detected only once. V gene TRBV6-5 combines with J gene TRBJ2-1; D unresolved. CDR1 is MNHEY, CDR2 SVGAGI, per germline. The CDR3 has 13 residues. The germline V and J ends were trimmed by 5 bases and 4 bases, with 9 bases remaining between them. The CDR3 nucleotides read TGTGCCAGCAGTCGGACCGTGTACAATGAGCAGTTCTTC. Translated, it gives CASSRTVYNEQFF.

V gene TRBV28 combines with J gene TRBJ2-1, with 16 positions matching TRBD2. Trimming removed 5 bases from V and 4 bases from J; junction bases left unmatched: 5. This CDR3 is 17 amino acids long. Germline V gives CDR1 MDHEN, CDR2 SYDVKM. The CDR3 loop reads CASSPGTSGRAYNEQFF. The CDR3, as DNA: TGTGCCAGCAGTCCGGGGACTAGCGGGAGGGCGTACAATGAGCAGTTCTTC.

The count of this clone is one. The junction differs from germline at one of its ends, possibly a read error. This chain joins TRBV2 and TRBJ1-1, with D tentatively TRBD1 (6 bases). Germline V gives CDR1 SNHLY, CDR2 FYNNEI. The CDR3 has 14 amino acids. CDR3 residues: CASSVIQGNAEAFF. CDR3 DNA: TGTGCCAGCAGTGTGATTCAGGGGAACGCTGAAGCTTTCTTT.

A single count supports this clone. A much larger clone is a single base away; this may be a read error. The chain is built from TRBV6-5 and TRBJ1-1, with D unresolved. The CDR3 sequence is 11 residues long. From germline, CDR1 is MNHEY and CDR2 SVGAGI. Trimming removed 7 bases from V and 1 base from J, with 4 bases in between. CDR3 in amino acids: CASTQNTEAFF. DNA of the CDR3: TGTGCCAGCACCCAGAACACTGAAGCTTTCTTT.

J is TRBJ2-3 and V is TRBV19; 10 bases are a match to TRBD2. Germline CDR1 and CDR2: LNHDA and SQIVND (reference sequence). After removal of 1 base from V and 5 bases from J, the junction contained 9 bases not matched to a gene. The CDR3 extends over 17 amino acids. For the CDR3, the DNA is TGTGCCAGTAGTATAGCCCTAGCGGGAGTGGTGGGAGATACGCAGTATTTT. Its protein is CASSIALAGVVGDTQYF.

As concerns this clone: Additional DNA sequences in this sample encode the identical CDR3. V gene TRBV11-3 combines with J gene TRBJ2-3; no firm D call. Per the germline V gene, CDR1 is SGHNT and CDR2 is YENEEA. This CDR3 is 13 amino acids long. V lost 2 bases, J lost 3 bases, and 6 bases lay in between. The CDR3 DNA is TGTGCCAGCAGCTTAAGTGGGACAGATACGCAGTATTTT. It specifies CASSLSGTDTQYF.